This T cell receptor (beta chain) was recorded in a study of memory CD4+ T cells and cytomegalovirus serostatus. Only one count was recorded for this clone. The germline V and J ends were trimmed by 4 bases and 10 bases, with 17 bases remaining between them. This CDR3 spans 13 amino acids. The germline V gene encodes CDR1 MNHNY and CDR2 SVGAGI (reference sequence). Study processing details: Out-of-frame sequences were removed, leaving 2 million to 2.5 million distinct TCRbeta sequences. TCRdb keeps only in-frame clones here, not all; method: immunoSEQ multiplex PCR. V and J calls and clone size are given by that table; D and trimming were obtained from the DNA. The sample has tens of thousands of clones; about 80% are singletons. Single viable CD3+CD4+CD8-CD45RO+ cells were sorted as the memory CD4+ T cells.

This clonotype originated in an adult in good health and CMV-seronegative. Some clones in this sample may be carry-over from other donors' samples. V usage is TRBV6-6 and J usage is TRBJ2-7; weak D call: TRBD2 (6 bases). Sequencing input: memory CD4+ T cells from blood. CDR3 sequence: CASSSGLLFLQYF. The CDR3 DNA reads TGTGCCAGCAGTTCGGGACTCCTTTTCTTACAGTACTTC.